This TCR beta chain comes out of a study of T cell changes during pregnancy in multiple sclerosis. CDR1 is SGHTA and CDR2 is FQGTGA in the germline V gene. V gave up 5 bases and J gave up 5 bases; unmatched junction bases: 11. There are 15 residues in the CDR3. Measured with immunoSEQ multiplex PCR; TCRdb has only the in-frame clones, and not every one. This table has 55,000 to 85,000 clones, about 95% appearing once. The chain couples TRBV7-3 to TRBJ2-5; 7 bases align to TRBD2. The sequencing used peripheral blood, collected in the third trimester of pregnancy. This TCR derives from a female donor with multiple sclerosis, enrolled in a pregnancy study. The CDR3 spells CASSPYPTSLETQYF. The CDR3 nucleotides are TGTGCCAGCAGCCCTTACCCGACTAGCTTGGAGACCCAGTACTTC.